A selection of T cell receptor beta chains follows, all from one sample in a study of siplizumab effects on memory and regulatory T cells. Clones were read by immunoSEQ multiplex PCR, and TCRdb kept only the in-frame ones, dropping some. Of more than 75,000 clones in the sample, around 97% were seen once. The sequencing sample was made of naive CD4+ T cells sorted from blood. The receptors derive from a human donor in good health. The CDR3 runs from the conserved cysteine through the conserved F or W. Each record gives: D gene, clone size, J gene, V gene, CDR3 protein, CDR3 DNA. A D gene is named only where the DNA matches it firmly. Clone size appears in some rows only: once, few, many, or a class for an expanded clone.

>-|-|TRBJ1-4|TRBV6-6
CASRDSTNEKLFF
TGTGCCAGCAGAGATTCAACTAATGAAAAACTGTTTTTT
>-|-|TRBJ1-5|TRBV6-6
CASSDSVSNQPQHF
TGTGCCAGCTCCGATTCGGTTAGCAATCAGCCCCAGCATTTT
>-|-|TRBJ1-2|TRBV29-1
CSVGTERYTF
TGCAGCGTGGGCACCGAACGCTACACCTTC
>TRBD1|-|TRBJ1-2|TRBV5-1
CASSRAGTGGGNGYTF
TGCGCCAGCAGCCGGGCGGGGACAGGGGGCGGTAATGGCTACACCTTC
>TRBD1|-|TRBJ1-1|TRBV5-1
CASSTGQMNTEAFF
TGCGCCAGCAGCACGGGACAGATGAACACTGAAGCTTTCTTT
>-|-|TRBJ2-3|TRBV9
CASSAQGTTDTQYF
TGTGCCAGCAGCGCACAGGGGACTACAGATACGCAGTATTTT
>-|-|TRBJ1-1|TRBV19
CASSIWTPNTEAFF
TGTGCCAGTAGTATCTGGACACCGAACACTGAAGCTTTCTTT
>TRBD2|few|TRBJ2-1|TRBV2
CASTPGLVSSSYNEQFF
TGTGCCAGCACTCCGGGACTAGTGAGCAGCTCCTACAATGAGCAGTTCTTC
>TRBD2|-|TRBJ2-2|TRBV5-6
CASSFRTSGGTGELFF
TGTGCCAGCAGCTTTCGGACTAGCGGGGGGACCGGGGAGCTGTTTTTT
>-|-|TRBJ1-2|TRBV7-2
CASSLRRQGNYGYTF
TGTGCCAGCAGCTTAAGGAGGCAGGGGAACTATGGCTACACCTTC
>TRBD2|-|TRBJ2-5|TRBV19
CASSLTSGVGEQYF
TGTGCCAGTAGCCTCACTAGCGGGGTGGGGGAGCAGTACTTC
>TRBD1|-|TRBJ1-4|TRBV19
CASTGRGRPATNEKLFF
TGTGCCAGTACGGGCAGGGGGCGCCCTGCAACTAATGAAAAACTGTTTTTT
>-|-|TRBJ1-2|TRBV18
CASSPSWGYTF
TGTGCCAGCTCACCAAGTTGGGGCTACACCTTC
>-|-|TRBJ2-7|TRBV15
CATSRDGSYEQYF
TGTGCCACCAGCAGGGACGGTTCCTACGAGCAGTACTTC
>-|-|TRBJ1-6|TRBV5-4
CASRMGGSPRTLHF
TGTGCCAGCAGAATGGGGGGGAGCCCAAGGACCCTCCACTTT
>-|-|TRBJ2-4|TRBV29-1
CSVEEEQGRIQYF
TGCAGCGTTGAGGAGGAGCAGGGAAGGATCCAGTACTTC
>-|-|TRBJ2-5|TRBV4-2
CASSRDGGETQYF
TGTGCCAGCAGCCGGGATGGGGGGGAGACCCAGTACTTC
>TRBD2|-|TRBJ2-2|TRBV10-3
CAIRDPSGETTGELFF
TGTGCCATCAGGGACCCTAGCGGGGAAACCACCGGGGAGCTGTTTTTT
>-|-|TRBJ2-5|TRBV19
CASVPPGQETQYF
TGTGCCAGTGTTCCCCCAGGCCAAGAGACCCAGTACTTC
>TRBD2|once|TRBJ2-5|TRBV5-1
CASSLSPGLAGASWETQYF
TGCGCCAGCAGCTTGTCACCGGGACTAGCGGGGGCTAGTTGGGAGACCCAGTACTTC
>TRBD1|-|TRBJ1-1|TRBV10-3
CASGQATTEAFF
TGTGCCTCTGGACAGGCAACGACTGAAGCTTTCTTT
>TRBD2|-|TRBJ2-7|TRBV7-9
CASSPGLAGSSYEQYF
TGTGCCAGCAGCCCGGGACTAGCGGGGTCCTCCTACGAGCAGTACTTC
>TRBD2|-|TRBJ2-1|TRBV7-9
CASSSSGGADEQFF
TGTGCCAGCAGCTCGAGCGGGGGGGCAGATGAGCAGTTCTTC
>TRBD1|-|TRBJ1-2|TRBV28
CASSYLPPGTGNGYTF
TGTGCCAGCAGTTATCTCCCCCCCGGGACAGGAAATGGCTACACCTTC
>-|-|TRBJ2-5|TRBV19
CASSIVGGQETQYF
TGTGCCAGTAGTATAGTCGGTGGCCAAGAGACCCAGTACTTC
>-|-|TRBJ1-1|TRBV7-2
CASSPYSGRDTEAFF
TGTGCCAGCAGCCCATATAGTGGCAGGGACACTGAAGCTTTCTTT
>TRBD1|-|TRBJ1-5|TRBV6-5
CASSAGTVTQPQHF
TGTGCCAGCAGCGCCGGGACAGTCACCCAGCCCCAGCATTTT
>-|-|TRBJ2-5|TRBV7-9
CASSLVETRRETQYF
TGTGCCAGCAGCTTAGTTGAGACCCGGAGGGAGACCCAGTACTTC
>TRBD2|-|TRBJ2-7|TRBV5-1
CASTLAGGRYEQYF
TGCGCCAGCACCTTAGCGGGGGGTCGCTACGAGCAGTACTTC
>-|-|TRBJ1-2|TRBV7-8
CASSLGTANYGYTF
TGTGCCAGCAGCTTAGGGACAGCGAACTATGGCTACACCTTC
>-|-|TRBJ2-2|TRBV7-3
CASSLGIEGTGELFF
TGTGCCAGCAGCTTGGGGATCGAGGGGACCGGGGAGCTGTTTTTT
>TRBD1|-|TRBJ2-3|TRBV30
CAWSPGDRASDTQYF
TGTGCCTGGAGCCCAGGGGACAGGGCCTCAGATACGCAGTATTTT
>-|-|TRBJ2-7|TRBV7-2
CASSPRGTFREQYF
TGTGCCAGCAGCCCCCGGGGGACATTCCGCGAGCAGTACTTC
>-|-|TRBJ1-2|TRBV20-1
CSASRRVGYTF
TGCAGTGCTAGTCGCAGGGTAGGCTACACCTTC
>-|-|TRBJ2-3|TRBV7-2
CASSLSRRGWDTQYF
TGTGCCAGCAGCTTAAGTCGGCGGGGCTGGGATACGCAGTATTTT
>TRBD1|-|TRBJ1-2|TRBV7-9
CASSLRTGDYGYTF
TGTGCCAGCAGCTTGCGGACAGGGGACTATGGCTACACCTTC
>TRBD2|-|TRBJ2-7|TRBV5-3
CARSPGLGPDEQYF
TGTGCCAGAAGCCCAGGACTAGGGCCCGACGAGCAGTACTTC
>TRBD1|-|TRBJ1-1|TRBV11-2
CASSLGGQGVNTEAFF
TGTGCCAGCAGCTTAGGGGGACAGGGGGTGAACACTGAAGCTTTCTTT
>-|-|TRBJ2-7|TRBV6-5
CASSYSWGPSYEQYF
TGTGCCAGCAGTTACTCCTGGGGCCCATCCTACGAGCAGTACTTC
>TRBD1|-|TRBJ2-1|TRBV5-1
CASNSGQGHNEQFF
TGCGCCAGCAACTCGGGACAGGGCCACAATGAGCAGTTCTTC
>TRBD1|-|TRBJ1-1|TRBV11-2
CASSHRGLTEAFF
TGTGCCAGCAGCCACAGGGGGCTTACTGAAGCTTTCTTT
>TRBD1|-|TRBJ2-3|TRBV5-6
CASSSTGVSATQYF
TGTGCCAGCAGCTCGACAGGGGTGTCAGCTACGCAGTATTTT
>-|-|TRBJ1-1|TRBV30
CAWSEHLGELHTEAFF
TGTGCCTGGAGTGAGCATTTAGGGGAGTTGCACACTGAAGCTTTCTTT
>TRBD2|-|TRBJ2-2|TRBV9
CASSGGTSGASRELFF
TGTGCCAGCAGCGGCGGGACTAGCGGGGCTAGCCGGGAGCTGTTTTTT
>-|-|TRBJ1-1|TRBV28
CASSLLMGGADTEAFF
TGTGCCAGCAGCCTCTTAATGGGGGGCGCGGACACTGAAGCTTTCTTT
>-|-|TRBJ2-3|TRBV11-1
CASSPRTSPYTQYF
TGTGCCAGCAGCCCTCGGACTTCTCCATATACGCAGTATTTT
>TRBD1|-|TRBJ2-3|TRBV2
CASRAQGAGTDTQYF
TGTGCCAGCAGGGCTCAGGGGGCCGGGACAGATACGCAGTATTTT
>-|-|TRBJ2-5|TRBV29-1
CSVSPDETQYF
TGCAGCGTGTCACCGGACGAGACCCAGTACTTC